This T cell receptor beta chain came from a study of T cell changes during pregnancy in multiple sclerosis. This CDR3 contains 16 residues. The germline V gene encodes CDR1 SGHRS and CDR2 YFSETQ. Trimming took 4 bases from V and 3 from J; bases not matched to a gene: 8. Using immunoSEQ multiplex PCR, the repertoire was profiled, and TCRdb retains in-frame clones only, with some absent. This table has around 50,000 clones, under 95% appearing once. The source of this sequence is a female donor with multiple sclerosis, enrolled in a pregnancy study. The sample was CD4+ T cells from peripheral blood mononuclear cells, taken in the second trimester of pregnancy. This chain links TRBV5-1 with TRBJ1-1; 11 bases are a match to TRBD1. The CDR3 sequence: CASSRHGTGGDTEAFF. The DNA for the CDR3 is TGCGCCAGCAGCCGCCACGGGACAGGGGGGGACACTGAAGCTTTCTTT. Full variable domain (outside the CDR3, taken from reference TRBV5-1 and TRBJ1-1): KAGVTQTPRYLIKTRGQQVTLSCSPISGHRSVSWYQQTPGQGLQFLFEYFSETQRNKGNFPGRFSGRQFSNSRSEMNVSTLELGDSALYLCASSRHGTGGDTEAFFGQGTRLTVV.